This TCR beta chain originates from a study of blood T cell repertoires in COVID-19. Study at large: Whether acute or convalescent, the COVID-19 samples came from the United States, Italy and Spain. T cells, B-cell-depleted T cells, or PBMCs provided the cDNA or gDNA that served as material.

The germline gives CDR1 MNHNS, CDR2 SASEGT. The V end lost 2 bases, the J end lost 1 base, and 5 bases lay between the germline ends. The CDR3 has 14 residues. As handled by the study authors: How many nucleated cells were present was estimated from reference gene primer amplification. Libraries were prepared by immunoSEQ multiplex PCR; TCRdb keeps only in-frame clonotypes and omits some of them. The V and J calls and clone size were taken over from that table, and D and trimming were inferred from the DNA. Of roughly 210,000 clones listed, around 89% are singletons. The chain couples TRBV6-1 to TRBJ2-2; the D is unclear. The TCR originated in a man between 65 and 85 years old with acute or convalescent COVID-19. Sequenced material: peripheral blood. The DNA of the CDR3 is TGTGCCAGCAGTGAAATGCGGAACACCGGGGAGCTGTTTTTT. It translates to CASSEMRNTGELFF.